The present entry profiles one T cell receptor beta chain with its context. This sample was included in a study of cytomegalovirus exposure and HLA in healthy donors. The PCR used 60 Vbeta and 13 Jbeta primers. TCRdb keeps only in-frame clones here, not all; method: immunoSEQ multiplex PCR. Of about 140,000 clones listed, roughly 83% are singletons. This receptor was taken from a female donor in good health and CMV-seronegative. Sequencing was done on a sample of PBMCs.

Here the CDR3 reads CASSEWDRGYGSGYEQYF. The CDR3 DNA reads as TGTGCCAGCAGCGAGTGGGACAGGGGTTATGGCTCAGGCTACGAGCAGTACTTC. The chain is built from TRBV7-9 and TRBJ2-7; TRBD1 aligns across 10 bases. The CDR3 has 18 residues. Germline CDR1 reads SEHNR; CDR2 reads FQNEAQ (reference sequence). Trimming took 5 bases from V and 3 from J; bases not matched to a gene: 16. Variable domain in full (rest from reference TRBV7-9 and TRBJ2-7): DTGVSQNPRHKITKRGQNVTFRCDPISEHNRLYWYRQTLGQGPEFLTYFQNEAQLEKSRLLSDRFSAERPKGSFSTLEIQRTEQGDSAMYLCASSEWDRGYGSGYEQYFGPGTRLTVT.